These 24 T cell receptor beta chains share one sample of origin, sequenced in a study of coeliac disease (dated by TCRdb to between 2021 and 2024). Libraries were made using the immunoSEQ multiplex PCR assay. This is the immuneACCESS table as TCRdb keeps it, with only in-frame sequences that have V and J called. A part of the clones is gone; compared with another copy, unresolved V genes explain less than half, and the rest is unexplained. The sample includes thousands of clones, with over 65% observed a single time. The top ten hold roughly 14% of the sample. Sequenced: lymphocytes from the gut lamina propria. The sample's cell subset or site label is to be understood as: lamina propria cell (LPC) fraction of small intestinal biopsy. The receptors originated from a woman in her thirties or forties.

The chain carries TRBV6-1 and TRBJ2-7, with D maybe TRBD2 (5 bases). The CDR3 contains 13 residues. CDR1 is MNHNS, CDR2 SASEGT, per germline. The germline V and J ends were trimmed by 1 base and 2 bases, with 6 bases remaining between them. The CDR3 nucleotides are TGTGCCAGCAGTGAAGGGAGGCCCTACGAGCAGTACTTC. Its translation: CASSEGRPYEQYF.

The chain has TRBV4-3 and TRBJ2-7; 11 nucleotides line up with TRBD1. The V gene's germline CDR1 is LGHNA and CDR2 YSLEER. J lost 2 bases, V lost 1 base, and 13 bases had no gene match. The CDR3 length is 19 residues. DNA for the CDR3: TGCGCCAGCAGCCAAGGGACAGGGGGCCGTCGCCCACTTCCCTACGAGCAGTACTTC. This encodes CASSQGTGGRRPLPYEQYF.

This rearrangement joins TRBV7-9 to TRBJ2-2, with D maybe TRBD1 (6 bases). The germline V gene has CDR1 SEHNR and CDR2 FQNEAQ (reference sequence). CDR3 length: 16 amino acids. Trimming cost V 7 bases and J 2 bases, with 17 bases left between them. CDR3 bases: TGTGCCAGCACCCCCGTCCCAGGGGTAAACACCGGGGAGCTGTTTTTT. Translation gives CASTPVPGVNTGELFF.

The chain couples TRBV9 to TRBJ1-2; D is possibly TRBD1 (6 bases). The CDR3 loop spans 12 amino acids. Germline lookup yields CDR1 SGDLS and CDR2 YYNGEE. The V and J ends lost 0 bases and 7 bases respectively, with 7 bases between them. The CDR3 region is CASSVVQGGYTF. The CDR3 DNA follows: TGTGCCAGCAGCGTAGTACAGGGTGGCTACACCTTC.

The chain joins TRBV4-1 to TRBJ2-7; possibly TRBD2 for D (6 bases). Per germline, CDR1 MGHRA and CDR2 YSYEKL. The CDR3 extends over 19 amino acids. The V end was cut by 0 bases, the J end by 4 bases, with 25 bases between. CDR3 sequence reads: CASSQDMPLRGGTHYEQYF. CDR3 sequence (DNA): TGCGCCAGCAGCCAAGATATGCCCCTTCGGGGAGGCACTCATTACGAGCAGTACTTC.

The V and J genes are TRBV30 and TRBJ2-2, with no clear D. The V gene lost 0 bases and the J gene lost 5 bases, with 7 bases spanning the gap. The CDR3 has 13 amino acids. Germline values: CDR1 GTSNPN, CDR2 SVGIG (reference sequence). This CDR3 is CAWSVIRTGELFF. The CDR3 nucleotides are TGTGCCTGGAGTGTAATCCGGACCGGGGAGCTGTTTTTT.

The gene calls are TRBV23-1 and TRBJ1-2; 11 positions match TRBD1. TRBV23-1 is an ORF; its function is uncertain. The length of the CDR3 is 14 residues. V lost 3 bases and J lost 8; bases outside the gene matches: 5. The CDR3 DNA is TGCGCCAGCAGTCAGGGGACAGGGGGAGGCGGCTACACCTTC. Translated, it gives CASSQGTGGGGYTF.

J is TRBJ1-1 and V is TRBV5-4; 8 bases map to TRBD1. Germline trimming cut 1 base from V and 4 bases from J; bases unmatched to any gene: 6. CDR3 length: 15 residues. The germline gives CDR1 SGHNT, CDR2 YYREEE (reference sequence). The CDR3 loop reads CASSLPRQGSTEAFF. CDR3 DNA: TGTGCCAGCAGCTTGCCGCGACAGGGGAGCACTGAAGCTTTCTTT.

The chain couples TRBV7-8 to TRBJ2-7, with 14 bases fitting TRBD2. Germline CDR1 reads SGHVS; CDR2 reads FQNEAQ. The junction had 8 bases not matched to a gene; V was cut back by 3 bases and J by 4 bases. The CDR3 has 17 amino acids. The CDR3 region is CASSLSRLAGGQYEQYF. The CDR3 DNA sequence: TGTGCCAGCAGCTTGAGCCGACTAGCGGGAGGGCAATACGAGCAGTACTTC.

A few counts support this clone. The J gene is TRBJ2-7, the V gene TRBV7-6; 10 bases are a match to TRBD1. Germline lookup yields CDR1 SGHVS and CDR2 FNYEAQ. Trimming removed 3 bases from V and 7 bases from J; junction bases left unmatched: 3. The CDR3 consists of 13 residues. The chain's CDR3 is CASSFGQGGEQYF. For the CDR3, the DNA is TGTGCCAGCAGCTTTGGACAGGGGGGTGAGCAGTACTTC.

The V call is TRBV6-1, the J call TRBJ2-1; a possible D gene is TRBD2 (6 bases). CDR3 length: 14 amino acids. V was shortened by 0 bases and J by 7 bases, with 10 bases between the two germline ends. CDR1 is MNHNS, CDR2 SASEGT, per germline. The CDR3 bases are TGTGCCAGCAGTGAAGCGCTTCGGGGGAATGAGCAGTTCTTC. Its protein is CASSEALRGNEQFF.

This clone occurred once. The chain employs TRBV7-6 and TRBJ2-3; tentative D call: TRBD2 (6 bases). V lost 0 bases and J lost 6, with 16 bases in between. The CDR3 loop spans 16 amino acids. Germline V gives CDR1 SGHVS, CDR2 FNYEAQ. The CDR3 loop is CASSLAWGAGGDTQYF. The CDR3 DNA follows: TGTGCCAGCAGCTTAGCCTGGGGTGCTGGAGGGGATACGCAGTATTTT.

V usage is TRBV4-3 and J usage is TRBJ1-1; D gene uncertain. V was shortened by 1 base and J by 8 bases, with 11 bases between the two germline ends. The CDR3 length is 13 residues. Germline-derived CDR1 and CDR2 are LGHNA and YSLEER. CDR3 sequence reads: CASSQVGSLEAFF. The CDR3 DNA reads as TGCGCCAGCAGCCAAGTGGGGAGCCTGGAAGCTTTCTTT.

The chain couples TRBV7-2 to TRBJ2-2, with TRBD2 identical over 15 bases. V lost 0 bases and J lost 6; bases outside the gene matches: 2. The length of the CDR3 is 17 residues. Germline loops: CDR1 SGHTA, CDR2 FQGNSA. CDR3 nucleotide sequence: TGTGCCAGCAGCTTAGCCGGACTAGCGGGAGGGGCCGGGGAGCTGTTTTTT. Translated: CASSLAGLAGGAGELFF.

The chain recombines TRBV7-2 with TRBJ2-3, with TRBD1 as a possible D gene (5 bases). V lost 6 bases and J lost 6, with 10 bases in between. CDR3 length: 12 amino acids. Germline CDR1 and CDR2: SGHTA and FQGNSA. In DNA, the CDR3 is TGTGCCAGCAGGGCAGGGTCGGATACGCAGTATTTT. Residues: CASRAGSDTQYF.

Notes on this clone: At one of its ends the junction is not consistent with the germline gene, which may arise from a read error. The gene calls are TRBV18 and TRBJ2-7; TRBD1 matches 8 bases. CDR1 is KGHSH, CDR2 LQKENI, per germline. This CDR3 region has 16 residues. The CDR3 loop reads CASSPPETGGDYGQYF. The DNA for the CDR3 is TGTGCCAGCTCACCACCCGAAACAGGGGGTGACTACGGGCAGTACTTC.

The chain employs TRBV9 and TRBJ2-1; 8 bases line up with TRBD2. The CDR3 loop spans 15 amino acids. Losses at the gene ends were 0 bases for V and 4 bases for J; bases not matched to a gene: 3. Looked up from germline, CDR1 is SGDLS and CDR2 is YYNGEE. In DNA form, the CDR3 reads TGTGCCAGCAGCGTAGCGGGAGGGGTTTACAATGAGCAGTTCTTC. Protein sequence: CASSVAGGVYNEQFF.

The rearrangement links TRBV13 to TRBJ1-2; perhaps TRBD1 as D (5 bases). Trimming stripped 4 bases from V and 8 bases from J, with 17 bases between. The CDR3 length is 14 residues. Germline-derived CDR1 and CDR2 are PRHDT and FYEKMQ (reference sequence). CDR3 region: CASSSRFTREGYTF. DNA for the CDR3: TGTGCCAGCAGCTCCCGCTTCACCAGGGAAGGCTACACCTTC.

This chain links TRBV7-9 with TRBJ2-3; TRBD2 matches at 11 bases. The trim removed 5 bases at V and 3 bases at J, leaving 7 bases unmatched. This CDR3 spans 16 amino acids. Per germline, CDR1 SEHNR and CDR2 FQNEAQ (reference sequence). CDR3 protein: CASSPRTSGPTDTQYF. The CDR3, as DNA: TGTGCCAGCAGCCCCCGGACTAGCGGGCCAACAGATACGCAGTATTTT.

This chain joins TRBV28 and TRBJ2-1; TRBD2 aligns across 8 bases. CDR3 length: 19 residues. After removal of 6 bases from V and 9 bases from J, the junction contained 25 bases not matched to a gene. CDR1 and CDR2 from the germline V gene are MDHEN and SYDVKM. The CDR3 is CASRPSYGAGGAAFGEQFF. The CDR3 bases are TGTGCCAGCAGACCCAGCTACGGGGCGGGGGGAGCAGCCTTTGGTGAGCAGTTCTTC.

CDR3 DNA: TGCGCCAGCAGCAAAGAAAACAGGGTTCGCGACACCGGGGAGCTGTTTTTT. It codes for CASSKENRVRDTGELFF. V and J are TRBV5-1 and TRBJ2-2; possibly TRBD1 for D (6 bases). This CDR3 is built from 17 residues. Trimming pared 4 bases from V and 3 bases from J, leaving 19 bases between. Germline V gene data show CDR1 as SGHRS and CDR2 as YFSETQ.

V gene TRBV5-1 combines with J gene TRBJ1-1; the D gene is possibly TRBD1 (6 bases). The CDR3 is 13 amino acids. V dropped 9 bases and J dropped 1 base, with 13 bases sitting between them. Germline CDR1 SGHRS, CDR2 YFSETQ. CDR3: CATRDTPNTEAFF. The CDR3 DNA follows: TGCGCCACCAGGGACACCCCGAACACTGAAGCTTTCTTT.

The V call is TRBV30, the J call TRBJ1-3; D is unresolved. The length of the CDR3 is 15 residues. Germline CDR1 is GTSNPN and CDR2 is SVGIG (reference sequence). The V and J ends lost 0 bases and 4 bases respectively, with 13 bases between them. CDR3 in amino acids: CAWSVSGRKGNTIYF. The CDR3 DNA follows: TGTGCCTGGAGTGTATCGGGAAGAAAAGGAAACACCATATATTTT.

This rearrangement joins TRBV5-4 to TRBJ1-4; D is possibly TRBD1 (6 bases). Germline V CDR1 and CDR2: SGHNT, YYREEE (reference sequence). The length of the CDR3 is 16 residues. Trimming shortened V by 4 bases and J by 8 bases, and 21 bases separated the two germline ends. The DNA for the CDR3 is TGTGCCAGCAGCGCGGGCGGGGGCAGGGATATAGAAAAACTGTTTTTT. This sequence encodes CASSAGGGRDIEKLFF.